This passage covers 5 T cell receptor beta chains from one sample sequenced in a study of T-cell reconstitution after alpha-beta-depleted transplantation in children. The TCRbeta library was prepared with unique molecular identifiers. TCRdb ran MiXCR on the PCR reads and lists one entry per CDR3 protein. This sample has roughly 610,000 distinct CDR3 sequences; 10% occur once, and the top ten carry about 4.2%. Source: PBMCs from the stem cell graft donor, taken from the stem cell graft. The receptors stem from a human donor who donated a stem cell graft to a child with acute myeloid leukemia.

The chain couples TRBV5-1 to TRBJ2-1, with 8 positions matching TRBD1. The J segment lost 8 bases and the V segment lost 4 bases, leaving 5 bases of the junction unmatched. Germline values: CDR1 SGHRS, CDR2 YFSETQ. The CDR3 spans 13 residues. The CDR3 nucleotides are TGCGCCAGCAGCGTAAACAGGGGGTATGAGCAGTTCTTC. Translating gives CASSVNRGYEQFF.

There are many counts of this clonotype. The chain uses TRBV29-1 and TRBJ2-2; possibly TRBD1 for D (5 bases). In germline, CDR1 is SQVTM, CDR2 ANQGSEA. The CDR3 spans 16 residues. V lost 7 bases and J lost 0, with 18 bases in between. CDR3 sequence: CSATNPGPTNTGELFF. The CDR3 DNA is TGCAGCGCCACGAATCCAGGGCCAACGAACACCGGGGAGCTGTTTTTT.

This sequence joins TRBV27 and TRBJ2-3, with 9 bases fitting TRBD2. The junction had 7 bases not matched to a gene; V was cut back by 5 bases and J by 4 bases. This CDR3 has 15 residues. Germline V gene data show CDR1 as MNHEY and CDR2 as SMNVEV (reference sequence). CDR3 coding DNA: TGTGCCAGCAGTCCATGGACTAGCGCGGCAGATACGCAGTATTTT. Residues: CASSPWTSAADTQYF.

This clonotype was found many times. CDR3 protein: CASSEEWDTGELFF. The CDR3 DNA reads as TGTGCCAGCAGTGAAGAGTGGGACACCGGGGAGCTGTTTTTT. The chain carries TRBV2 and TRBJ2-2; D is ambiguous. The length of the CDR3 is 14 residues. The V and J ends lost 1 base and 3 bases respectively, with 6 bases between them. Germline CDR1 SNHLY, CDR2 FYNNEI.

A remark on this clonotype: Being one base from a much bigger clone, this may be a read error. Since no conserved phenylalanine or tryptophan closes the CDR3, a read error is the likely cause. V usage is TRBV9 and J usage is TRBJ2-7; weak D call: TRBD2 (6 bases). Per germline, CDR1 SGDLS and CDR2 YYNGEE. The CDR3 is 14 amino acids. V was pared by 0 bases and J by 4 bases, with 11 bases between. The CDR3 spells CASSVGLGGYEQYC. The CDR3 DNA reads TGTGCCAGCAGCGTAGGACTGGGAGGTTACGAGCAGTACTGC.